These T cell receptor beta chains were read from a single sample in a study of identical twins. TCRdb called the 5' RACE reads again in MiXCR, with one record for every CDR3 protein. The sample has approximately 350,000 distinct CDR3 sequences; over 9% are singletons. These data were likewise used in another study, on yellow fever vaccine responses in identical twins.

The sample consisted of CD8+ T cells sorted from blood. These receptors all come from a woman aged 18 to 35 in good health. The CDR3 runs from the conserved cysteine through the conserved F or W. D genes are given only for firm matches. The size field is filled for only some rows; it gives once, few, many or a size class.

j_gene: TRBJ2-2
abundance: .
v_gene: TRBV6-1
d_gene: .
len: 14
CDR3aa: CASRLQEEGGELFF
CDR3nt: TGTGCCAGCAGGCTACAGGAGGAGGGCGGGGAGCTGTTTTTT

j_gene: TRBJ2-6
abundance: .
v_gene: TRBV19
d_gene: .
len: 14
CDR3aa: CASSQGCGANVLTF
CDR3nt: TGTGCCAGTAGCCAGGGTTGCGGGGCCAACGTCCTGACTTTC

j_gene: TRBJ1-2
abundance: .
v_gene: TRBV11-2
d_gene: .
len: 13
CDR3aa: CASSPGSNYGYTF
CDR3nt: TGTGCCAGCAGCCCAGGGAGTAACTATGGCTACACCTTC

j_gene: TRBJ2-1
abundance: few
v_gene: TRBV4-1
d_gene: TRBD2
len: 16
CDR3aa: CASSQDSARGGNEQFF
CDR3nt: TGCGCCAGCAGCCAAGATTCGGCGCGGGGGGGCAATGAGCAGTTCTTC

j_gene: TRBJ2-3
abundance: few
v_gene: TRBV6-5
d_gene: .
len: 11
CDR3aa: CASTTLDTQYF
CDR3nt: TGTGCCAGCACGACCCTGGATACGCAGTATTTT

j_gene: TRBJ1-6
abundance: few
v_gene: TRBV6-5
d_gene: .
len: 14
CDR3aa: CASSSDGDNSPLHF
CDR3nt: TGTGCCAGCAGTTCGGACGGGGATAATTCACCCCTCCACTTT

j_gene: TRBJ2-3
abundance: few
v_gene: TRBV10-3
d_gene: .
len: 15
CDR3aa: CAISETRGDADTQYF
CDR3nt: TGTGCCATCAGTGAAACCAGGGGGGACGCAGATACGCAGTATTTT

j_gene: TRBJ2-2
abundance: few
v_gene: TRBV24-1
d_gene: .
len: 18
CDR3aa: CATSDIMPGGTNTGELFF
CDR3nt: TGTGCCACCAGTGATATCATGCCAGGGGGGACCAACACCGGGGAGCTGTTTTTT

j_gene: TRBJ2-1
abundance: many
v_gene: TRBV20-1
d_gene: TRBD2
len: 16
CDR3aa: CSARDDTGGGFNEQFF
CDR3nt: TGCAGTGCTAGAGATGATACGGGGGGTGGGTTCAATGAGCAGTTCTTC

j_gene: TRBJ2-5
abundance: .
v_gene: TRBV6-1
d_gene: .
len: 12
CDR3aa: CASSRRQETQYF
CDR3nt: TGTGCCAGCAGCCGACGACAAGAGACCCAGTACTTC

j_gene: TRBJ2-2
abundance: few
v_gene: TRBV7-9
d_gene: .
len: 15
CDR3aa: CASSSALQDTGELFF
CDR3nt: TGTGCCAGCAGCTCCGCCCTACAGGACACCGGGGAGCTGTTTTTT

j_gene: TRBJ2-7
abundance: .
v_gene: TRBV20-1
d_gene: TRBD1
len: 15
CDR3aa: CSARAQGVDGYEQYF
CDR3nt: TGCAGTGCTAGAGCACAGGGGGTCGATGGCTACGAGCAGTACTTC

j_gene: TRBJ2-2
abundance: .
v_gene: TRBV3-1
d_gene: TRBD2
len: 20
CDR3aa: CASSHLTGLAGGANTGELFF
CDR3nt: TGTGCCAGCAGCCACCTAACAGGACTAGCGGGAGGGGCGAACACCGGGGAGCTGTTTTTT

j_gene: TRBJ1-2
abundance: few
v_gene: TRBV3-1
d_gene: TRBD1
len: 15
CDR3aa: CASSPRTGEDYGYTF
CDR3nt: TGTGCCAGCAGCCCGAGGACAGGGGAGGACTATGGCTACACCTTC

j_gene: TRBJ1-1
abundance: few
v_gene: TRBV25-1
d_gene: .
len: 13
CDR3aa: CASNSLENTEAFF
CDR3nt: TGTGCCAGCAACTCACTCGAGAACACTGAAGCTTTCTTT

j_gene: TRBJ2-6
abundance: few
v_gene: TRBV25-1
d_gene: .
len: 13
CDR3aa: CASRGSGANVLTF
CDR3nt: TGTGCCAGCCGGGGCTCTGGGGCCAACGTCCTGACTTTC

j_gene: TRBJ1-1
abundance: few
v_gene: TRBV6-2/TRBV6-3
d_gene: TRBD1
len: 15
CDR3aa: CASTLSWAGGVEAFF
CDR3nt: TGTGCCAGCACCCTCAGTTGGGCAGGGGGCGTTGAAGCTTTCTTT

j_gene: TRBJ2-1
abundance: .
v_gene: TRBV7-6
d_gene: TRBD1
len: 17
CDR3aa: CASSSVPRDRGRSEQFF
CDR3nt: TGTGCCAGCAGCTCCGTTCCGCGGGACAGGGGGCGGAGTGAGCAGTTCTTC

j_gene: TRBJ2-2
abundance: many
v_gene: TRBV12-3/TRBV12-4
d_gene: TRBD2
len: 14
CDR3aa: CASRYNGGTGELFF
CDR3nt: TGTGCCAGCAGATACAACGGGGGGACCGGGGAGCTGTTTTTT

j_gene: TRBJ2-3
abundance: .
v_gene: TRBV12-3/TRBV12-4
d_gene: .
len: 14
CDR3aa: CASSPAVSTDTQYF
CDR3nt: TGTGCCAGCAGCCCAGCGGTAAGCACAGATACGCAGTATTTT

j_gene: TRBJ1-2
abundance: .
v_gene: TRBV29-1
d_gene: TRBD1
len: 13
CDR3aa: CSVEGQGAYGYTF
CDR3nt: TGCAGCGTTGAGGGTCAGGGGGCTTATGGCTACACCTTC

j_gene: TRBJ2-2
abundance: many
v_gene: TRBV6-2/TRBV6-3
d_gene: .
len: 17
CDR3aa: CASSYLSGLVDTGELFF
CDR3nt: TGTGCCAGCAGTTACCTGTCGGGACTTGTCGATACCGGGGAGCTGTTTTTT

j_gene: TRBJ1-5
abundance: few
v_gene: TRBV12-3/TRBV12-4
d_gene: .
len: 14
CDR3aa: CASSPGDPNQPQHF
CDR3nt: TGTGCCAGCAGTCCAGGGGACCCCAATCAGCCCCAGCATTTT

j_gene: TRBJ1-1
abundance: .
v_gene: TRBV12-3/TRBV12-4
d_gene: .
len: 17
CDR3aa: CASNPFVGGVGNTEAFF
CDR3nt: TGTGCCAGCAATCCCTTTGTTGGGGGTGTGGGGAACACTGAAGCTTTCTTT

j_gene: TRBJ2-5
abundance: .
v_gene: TRBV20-1
d_gene: TRBD2
len: 13
CDR3aa: CSAVGTSGGQRGF
CDR3nt: TGCAGTGCTGTTGGGACTAGCGGGGGCCAGCGGGGTTTC

j_gene: TRBJ2-7
abundance: .
v_gene: TRBV6-5
d_gene: .
len: 15
CDR3aa: CASILAGGFSYEQYF
CDR3nt: .

j_gene: TRBJ2-2
abundance: few
v_gene: TRBV19
d_gene: .
len: 13
CDR3aa: CASSIASPGELFF
CDR3nt: TGTGCCAGTAGTATAGCTAGTCCCGGGGAGCTGTTTTTT

j_gene: TRBJ2-1
abundance: few
v_gene: TRBV4-1
d_gene: .
len: 14
CDR3aa: CASTSGLDYNEQFF
CDR3nt: TGCGCCAGCACCTCGGGACTTGACTACAATGAGCAGTTCTTC

j_gene: TRBJ2-5
abundance: .
v_gene: TRBV7-8
d_gene: TRBD2
len: 18
CDR3aa: CASSLALRGLADQETQYF
CDR3nt: TGTGCCAGCAGCTTAGCGCTAAGGGGACTAGCGGACCAAGAGACCCAGTACTTC

j_gene: TRBJ2-1
abundance: many
v_gene: TRBV3-1
d_gene: .
len: 13
CDR3aa: CASSLTSRGEQFF
CDR3nt: TGTGCCAGCAGCCTGACTAGTCGCGGTGAGCAGTTCTTC

j_gene: TRBJ2-5
abundance: few
v_gene: TRBV11-2
d_gene: .
len: 14
CDR3aa: CASSSHRPQETQYF
CDR3nt: TGTGCCAGCAGCTCCCATAGGCCCCAAGAGACCCAGTACTTC

j_gene: TRBJ2-1
abundance: .
v_gene: TRBV6-2/TRBV6-3
d_gene: TRBD2
len: 16
CDR3aa: CASSYSPGLGRSEQFF
CDR3nt: TGTGCCAGCAGTTACTCCCCGGGACTAGGGAGGTCTGAGCAGTTCTTC

j_gene: TRBJ2-5
abundance: many
v_gene: TRBV6-6
d_gene: TRBD2
len: 17
CDR3aa: CASSYMPSGRGQETQYF
CDR3nt: TGTGCCAGCAGTTACATGCCTAGCGGGAGGGGCCAAGAGACCCAGTACTTC

j_gene: TRBJ2-1
abundance: .
v_gene: TRBV6-4
d_gene: .
len: 14
CDR3aa: CASSDAVGAGEQFF
CDR3nt: TGTGCCAGCAGTGACGCGGTTGGGGCGGGGGAGCAGTTCTTC

j_gene: TRBJ2-7
abundance: few
v_gene: TRBV6-5
d_gene: .
len: 16
CDR3aa: CASSYGMGPSAYEQYF
CDR3nt: TGTGCCAGCAGTTACGGCATGGGGCCTAGCGCCTACGAGCAGTACTTC

j_gene: TRBJ1-5
abundance: .
v_gene: TRBV11-2
d_gene: .
len: 13
CDR3aa: CASSTGGKQPQHF
CDR3nt: TGTGCCAGCAGCACAGGAGGGAAACAGCCCCAGCATTTT

j_gene: TRBJ2-7
abundance: few
v_gene: TRBV11-3
d_gene: .
len: 15
CDR3aa: CASSLDLTQSYEQYF
CDR3nt: TGTGCCAGCAGCTTAGACCTGACACAATCCTACGAGCAGTACTTC

j_gene: TRBJ2-7
abundance: .
v_gene: TRBV6-5
d_gene: .
len: 15
CDR3aa: CASSYGDFGSYEQYF
CDR3nt: TGTGCCAGCAGTTACGGGGACTTCGGCTCCTACGAGCAGTACTTC

j_gene: TRBJ2-7
abundance: .
v_gene: TRBV4-1
d_gene: TRBD2
len: 14
CDR3aa: CASSPGLVAYEQYF
CDR3nt: TGCGCCAGCTCACCGGGACTAGTAGCTTACGAGCAGTACTTC

j_gene: TRBJ2-7
abundance: many
v_gene: TRBV10-3
d_gene: .
len: 12
CDR3aa: CAISEPTYEQYF
CDR3nt: TGTGCCATCAGTGAGCCGACCTACGAGCAGTACTTC

j_gene: TRBJ2-1
abundance: many
v_gene: TRBV10-3
d_gene: TRBD1
len: 14
CDR3aa: CATEGTVTIGEQFF
CDR3nt: TGTGCCACCGAGGGGACAGTTACAATTGGTGAGCAGTTCTTC

j_gene: TRBJ2-3
abundance: .
v_gene: TRBV5-1
d_gene: .
len: 14
CDR3aa: CASSMETGRDTQYF
CDR3nt: TGCGCCAGCAGCATGGAGACCGGGCGGGATACGCAGTATTTT

j_gene: TRBJ1-4
abundance: many
v_gene: TRBV7-9
d_gene: .
len: 17
CDR3aa: CASSLTSKGRQNEKLFF
CDR3nt: TGTGCCAGCAGCTTAACGTCCAAAGGGAGGCAAAATGAAAAACTGTTTTTT

j_gene: TRBJ2-1
abundance: .
v_gene: TRBV28
d_gene: .
len: 11
CDR3aa: CASRSGNEQFF
CDR3nt: TGTGCCAGCAGGTCGGGTAATGAGCAGTTCTTC

j_gene: TRBJ2-2
abundance: .
v_gene: TRBV24-1
d_gene: .
len: 17
CDR3aa: CATSDLVEGGNTGELFF
CDR3nt: TGTGCCACCAGTGATTTGGTGGAGGGGGGAAACACCGGGGAGCTGTTTTTT

j_gene: TRBJ2-1
abundance: .
v_gene: TRBV3-1
d_gene: TRBD2
len: 16
CDR3aa: CASSLHGTSGYNEQFF
CDR3nt: TGTGCCAGCAGCTTACATGGGACTAGCGGATACAATGAGCAGTTCTTC

j_gene: TRBJ1-2
abundance: many
v_gene: TRBV3-1
d_gene: TRBD1
len: 14
CDR3aa: CASSPDRGRGGYTF
CDR3nt: TGTGCCAGCAGCCCTGACAGGGGACGAGGAGGCTACACCTTC

j_gene: TRBJ1-5
abundance: few
v_gene: TRBV28
d_gene: .
len: 15
CDR3aa: CASSLLGLENQPQHF
CDR3nt: TGTGCCAGCAGTTTGTTGGGACTGGAAAATCAGCCCCAGCATTTT

j_gene: TRBJ2-1
abundance: many
v_gene: TRBV10-3
d_gene: .
len: 11
CDR3aa: CAIDRKGEQFF
CDR3nt: TGTGCCATCGACAGAAAGGGTGAGCAGTTCTTC

j_gene: TRBJ2-1
abundance: few
v_gene: TRBV29-1
d_gene: TRBD1
len: 13
CDR3aa: CSARAPTGDEQFF
CDR3nt: TGCAGCGCTCGGGCCCCGACAGGGGACGAGCAGTTCTTC

j_gene: TRBJ2-7
abundance: few
v_gene: TRBV6-5
d_gene: .
len: 16
CDR3aa: CASSYSVGQALYEQYF
CDR3nt: TGTGCCAGCAGTTACTCGGTGGGCCAGGCTCTCTACGAGCAGTACTTC

j_gene: TRBJ2-1
abundance: .
v_gene: TRBV12-5
d_gene: .
len: 12
CDR3aa: CASMEGYNEQFF
CDR3nt: TGTGCTAGTATGGAAGGATACAATGAGCAGTTCTTC

j_gene: TRBJ1-1
abundance: .
v_gene: TRBV10-2
d_gene: .
len: 13
CDR3aa: CASTLTLNTEAFF
CDR3nt: TGCGCCAGCACCCTGACACTGAACACTGAAGCTTTCTTT